The 26 T cell receptor beta chains reported below all come from one sample, sequenced in a study of T-cell memory formation after mild COVID-19. TCRdb reanalysed the 5' RACE reads using MiXCR and keeps one entry per CDR3 protein. The profile covers a few hundred thousand distinct CDR3 sequences, with 18% appearing a single time and more than 20% taken by the ten largest. The sample comprised PBMCs or a T cell subset sorted from them (not recorded which). These receptors originate from a man aged 18 to 29 who had mild COVID-19 (a few samples of this study predate the infection). Cell type and time point are not known.

The chain carries TRBV20-1 and TRBJ2-7; 10 bases are shared with TRBD1. The CDR3 loop spans 16 amino acids. Germline values: CDR1 DFQATT, CDR2 SNEGSKA (reference sequence). The V gene end was trimmed by 1 base and the J gene end by 2 bases; junction bases not matched to a gene: 8. The CDR3 DNA sequence: TGCAGTGCTAGAGTGGGGGGGACAGGGGAACCCTACGAGCAGTACGTC. It translates to CSARVGGTGEPYEQYV.

The chain combines TRBV5-1 with TRBJ2-7, with TRBD2 identical over 8 bases. Trimming removed 0 bases from V and 6 bases from J; junction bases left unmatched: 5. CDR1 is SGHRS and CDR2 is YFSETQ in the germline V gene. The CDR3 contains 14 residues. As DNA, the CDR3 is TGCGCCAGCAGCTTGGCAGCGGGAGCCGGCGAGCAGTACTTC. It is translated as CASSLAAGAGEQYF.

At least ten counts were recorded for this clonotype. V and J are TRBV5-1 and TRBJ2-5; a weak D match, TRBD2 (6 bases). The CDR3 has 14 residues. CDR1 and CDR2 from the germline V gene are SGHRS and YFSETQ. V was clipped by 4 bases and J by 1 base, with 11 bases between them. The CDR3 loop is CASSPGTSQETQYF. CDR3 coding DNA: TGCGCCAGCAGCCCCGGGACTTCCCAAGAGACCCAGTACTTC.

The J gene is TRBJ2-2, the V gene TRBV20-1; possible D gene TRBD2, 6 bases. The V gene lost 3 bases and the J gene lost 7 bases, with 12 bases spanning the gap. This CDR3 contains 13 residues. Germline loops: CDR1 DFQATT, CDR2 SNEGSKA (reference sequence). CDR3 loop: CSARTGDDGELFF. The CDR3 coding sequence is TGCAGTGCTAGGACGGGGGATGACGGGGAGCTGTTTTTT.

The J gene is TRBJ1-1, the V gene TRBV5-1; 8 positions match TRBD1. Germline values: CDR1 SGHRS, CDR2 YFSETQ. CDR3 length: 16 amino acids. The V gene end was trimmed by 0 bases and the J gene end by 0 bases; junction bases not matched to a gene: 4. CDR3 DNA sequence: TGCGCCAGCAGCTTGGGAGGGGGACAGGTGAACACTGAAGCTTTCTTT. Residues: CASSLGGGQVNTEAFF.

This clonotype was observed a few times. The rearrangement joins TRBV29-1 to TRBJ1-1; D might be TRBD1 (6 bases). With 4 bases removed from V and 8 bases from J, the gap between germline ends came to 26 bases. This CDR3 is built from 16 residues. Germline V lookup: CDR1 SQVTM, CDR2 ANQGSEA. DNA of the CDR3: TGCAGCGTTGTTGGCTTTGGGCGGGGGCTGGGTATCGAAGCTTTCTTT. Its translation is CSVVGFGRGLGIEAFF.

This clonotype was detected only a few times. The chain recombines TRBV5-6 with TRBJ2-7; 8 positions match TRBD1. This CDR3 comprises 16 residues. Germline V gives CDR1 SGHDT, CDR2 YYEEEE. The trim removed 5 bases at V and 4 bases at J, leaving 14 bases unmatched. CDR3 in DNA: TGTGCCAGCAGTTCCTGGACAGGGCTACGGGGTTACGAGCAGTACTTC. Translated, it gives CASSSWTGLRGYEQYF.

Written as DNA, the CDR3 is TGTGCCAGCAGTATCCGGGACTATCCTATTCGGACCCAGTACTTC. It translates to CASSIRDYPIRTQYF. This chain links TRBV6-2 or TRBV6-3 with TRBJ2-5; 7 positions agree with TRBD2. Germline V gene lookup returns CDR1 MNHEY and CDR2 SVGEGT. J lost 7 bases, V lost 5 bases, and 13 bases had no gene match. The CDR3 sequence is 15 residues long.

The table lists this clonotype with many counts. The chain carries TRBV12-3 or TRBV12-4 and TRBJ2-7, with TRBD1 matching 9 bases. The CDR3 totals 15 residues. V lost 7 bases, J lost 5 bases, and 12 bases stayed unmatched. CDR3 residues: CASTMTGGSWHEQYF. The DNA of the CDR3 is TGTGCCAGCACCATGACAGGGGGATCTTGGCACGAGCAGTACTTC.

V gene TRBV6-5 combines with J gene TRBJ1-2; D is ambiguous. This CDR3 is 15 amino acids long. The germline V and J ends were trimmed by 2 bases and 2 bases, with 12 bases remaining between them. Germline lookup yields CDR1 MNHEY and CDR2 SVGAGI. The CDR3 loop is CASSYGRLSNYGYTF. The CDR3 coding sequence is TGTGCCAGCAGTTACGGTAGACTTTCAAACTATGGCTACACCTTC.

V gene TRBV27 combines with J gene TRBJ1-6; TRBD1 is a possible D gene (5 bases). Germline lookup yields CDR1 MNHEY and CDR2 SMNVEV (reference sequence). The CDR3 has 14 amino acids. Trimming removed 7 bases from V and 6 bases from J, with 13 bases in between. The CDR3 sequence: CASTTQGVNSPLHF. The DNA of the CDR3 is TGTGCCAGCACCACTCAGGGAGTTAATTCACCCCTCCACTTT.

This clonotype has only a few counts. The genes are TRBV2 and TRBJ1-2; 8 bases agree with TRBD1. The CDR3 contains 15 residues. V dropped 2 bases and J dropped 2; count of bases not matched to a gene: 4. In germline, CDR1 is SNHLY, CDR2 FYNNEI. The CDR3 here is CASSEFDRGNYGYTF. Written as DNA, the CDR3 is TGTGCCAGCAGTGAATTTGACAGGGGCAACTATGGCTACACCTTC.

The chain couples TRBV6-5 to TRBJ1-6; 7 nucleotides align to TRBD1. V lost 3 bases to trimming and J lost 6 bases; unmatched junction nucleotides: 5. CDR3 size: 15 residues. The germline CDR1 and CDR2 sequences are MNHEY and SVGAGI. CDR3 nucleotide sequence: TGTGCCAGCAGTTATGGGGACAGCCTTAATTCACCCCTCCACTTT. The encoded protein is CASSYGDSLNSPLHF.

This rearrangement joins TRBV12-3 or TRBV12-4 to TRBJ1-5; 7 bases line up with TRBD1. Trimming at V came to 6 bases and at J to 10 bases, leaving 9 bases not matched to a gene. The CDR3 is made up of 13 amino acids. CDR3 loop: CASSRDSSGPQHF. The CDR3 DNA reads as TGTGCCAGCAGCCGGGACAGCTCCGGTCCCCAGCATTTT.

This clonotype was seen only a few times. V gene TRBV7-2 combines with J gene TRBJ1-5, with 10 bases matching TRBD1. Germline assignment: CDR1 SGHTA and CDR2 FQGNSA. The CDR3 length is 14 residues. V shed 5 bases and J 7 bases; nucleotides not matched to a gene: 5. In nucleotides, the CDR3 is TGTGCCAGCAGCGCGGGACAGGGGAGGCAGCCCCAGCATTTT. It codes for CASSAGQGRQPQHF.

CDR3 loop: CASSQVRAGTNEKLFF. The CDR3 nucleotides read TGTGCCAGCAGCCAAGTAAGGGCAGGGACTAATGAAAAACTGTTTTTT. This chain uses TRBV4-2 with TRBJ1-4; TRBD1 might be the D (5 bases). Germline lookup yields CDR1 LGHNA and CDR2 YNFKEQ. This CDR3 region has 16 residues. The V gene lost 1 base and the J gene lost 2 bases, with 11 bases spanning the gap.

This clonotype turned up a few times. The rearrangement joins TRBV10-2 to TRBJ1-1; D call uncertain. The germline V and J ends were trimmed by 1 base and 0 bases, with 6 bases remaining between them. This CDR3 is built from 14 residues. Germline assignment: CDR1 WSHSY and CDR2 SAAADI. The CDR3 DNA is TGCGCCAGCAGTGAGTTAGGAATGAACACTGAAGCTTTCTTT. Translation gives CASSELGMNTEAFF.

This chain connects TRBV9 to TRBJ2-1; 7 bases line up with TRBD1. J lost 0 bases, V lost 0 bases, and 3 bases had no gene match. CDR1 SGDLS and CDR2 YYNGEE come from the germline V gene. This CDR3 has 16 residues. CDR3: CASSVGGTASYNEQFF. Here the CDR3 DNA reads TGTGCCAGCAGCGTAGGGGGGACAGCCTCCTACAATGAGCAGTTCTTC. Full variable domain (rest looked up from reference TRBV9 and TRBJ2-1): DSGVTQTPKHLITATGQRVTLRCSPRSGDLSVYWYQQSLDQGLQFLIQYYNGEERAKGNILERFSAQQFPDLHSELNLSSLELGDSALYFCASSVGGTASYNEQFFGPGTRLTVL.

This clonotype was observed a handful of times. This chain links TRBV20-1 with TRBJ2-5; unclear D gene. Looked up from germline, CDR1 is DFQATT and CDR2 is SNEGSKA (reference sequence). V lost 6 bases, J lost 3 bases, and 8 bases lay in between. The CDR3 covers 11 residues. The CDR3 spells CSAVREETQYF. DNA of the CDR3: TGCAGTGCCGTTCGGGAAGAGACCCAGTACTTC.

There are a few counts of this clonotype. The J gene is TRBJ2-1, the V gene TRBV5-1; unclear D gene. V was shortened by 5 bases and J by 15 bases, with 18 bases between the two germline ends. Germline loops: CDR1 SGHRS, CDR2 YFSETQ. This CDR3 contains 12 residues. Here the CDR3 reads CASSSQTRNRFF. CDR3 nucleotides: TGCGCCAGCAGTTCTCAAACTCGAAACCGGTTCTTC.

This chain connects TRBV5-1 to TRBJ2-5; D may be TRBD1 (6 bases). This CDR3 is 14 amino acids long. Germline CDR1 SGHRS, CDR2 YFSETQ. V dropped 4 bases and J dropped 1 base, with 11 bases sitting between them. As DNA, the CDR3 is TGCGCCAGCAGCATGAGACAGGTCCAAGAGACCCAGTACTTC. It translates to CASSMRQVQETQYF.

This chain connects TRBV24-1 to TRBJ2-6; D is uncertain. Germline assignment: CDR1 KGHDR and CDR2 SFDVKD. This CDR3 comprises 15 residues. V dropped 3 bases and J dropped 1 base, with 6 bases sitting between them. The CDR3 loop reads CATSDPLSGANVLTF. The CDR3 coding sequence is TGTGCCACCAGTGATCCCTTATCTGGGGCCAACGTCCTGACTTTC.

This chain connects TRBV12-5 to TRBJ1-1, with a weak D call TRBD1 (5 bases). The V gene lost 8 bases and the J gene lost 7 bases, with 14 bases spanning the gap. This CDR3 region has 12 residues. The germline CDR1 and CDR2 sequences are LGHNT and FRNRAP. This chain's CDR3 is CASRWGDGEAFF. In DNA, the CDR3 is TGTGCTAGTCGTTGGGGCGATGGTGAAGCTTTCTTT.

In DNA form, the CDR3 reads TGTGCCAGCTGGGGCTACAGGGGGGAGACCCAGTACTTC. Translating gives CASWGYRGETQYF. The rearrangement uses TRBV28 and TRBJ2-5, with 8 bases aligning to TRBD1. Trimming took 8 bases from V and 5 from J; bases not matched to a gene: 7. Germline CDR1 MDHEN, CDR2 SYDVKM. This CDR3 is built from 13 residues. Drawing the rest from reference TRBV28 and TRBJ2-5, the complete variable domain is DVKVTQSSRYLVKRTGEKVFLECVQDMDHENMFWYRQDPGLGLRLIYFSYDVKMKEKGDIPEGYSVSREKKERFSLILESASTNQTSMYLCASWGYRGETQYFGPGTRLLVL.

In this sample, this clonotype turned up a few times. This chain uses TRBV6-2 or TRBV6-3 with TRBJ1-2; a possible D gene is TRBD1 (5 bases). Trimming stripped 2 bases from V and 0 bases from J, with 13 bases between. The germline gives CDR1 MNHEY, CDR2 SVGEGT. The CDR3 extends over 16 amino acids. CDR3 DNA: TGTGCCAGCAGTTACGGGGCAGGAAAGACTAACTATGGCTACACCTTC. It codes for CASSYGAGKTNYGYTF.

The chain couples TRBV7-9 to TRBJ2-7; D not resolved. This CDR3 has 11 residues. V was pared by 5 bases and J by 5 bases, with 7 bases between. Germline CDR1 and CDR2: SEHNR and FQNEAQ (reference sequence). CDR3 sequence: CASSKSNEQYF. In nucleotides, the CDR3 is TGTGCCAGCAGCAAAAGTAACGAGCAGTACTTC. Looking up the rest from reference TRBV7-9 and TRBJ2-7 gives the full variable domain: DTGVSQNPRHKITKRGQNVTFRCDPISEHNRLYWYRQTLGQGPEFLTYFQNEAQLEKSRLLSDRFSAERPKGSFSTLEIQRTEQGDSAMYLCASSKSNEQYFGPGTRLTVT.